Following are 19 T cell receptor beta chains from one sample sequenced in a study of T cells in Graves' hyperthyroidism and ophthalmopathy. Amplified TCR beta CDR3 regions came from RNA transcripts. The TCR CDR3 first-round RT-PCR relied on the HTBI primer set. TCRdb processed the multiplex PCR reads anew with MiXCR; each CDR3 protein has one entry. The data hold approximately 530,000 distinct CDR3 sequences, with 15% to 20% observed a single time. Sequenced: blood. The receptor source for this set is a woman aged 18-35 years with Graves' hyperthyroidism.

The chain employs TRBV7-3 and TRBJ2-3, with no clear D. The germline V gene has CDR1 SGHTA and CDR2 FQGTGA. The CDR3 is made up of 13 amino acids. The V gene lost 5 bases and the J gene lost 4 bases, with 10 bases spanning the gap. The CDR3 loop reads CASSPPKSDTQYF. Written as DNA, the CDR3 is TGTGCCAGCAGCCCGCCTAAGTCAGATACGCAGTATTTT.

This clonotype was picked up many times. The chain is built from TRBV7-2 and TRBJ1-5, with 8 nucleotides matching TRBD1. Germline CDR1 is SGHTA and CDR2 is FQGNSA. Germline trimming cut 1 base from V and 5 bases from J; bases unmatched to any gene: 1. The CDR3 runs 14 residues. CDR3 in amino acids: CASSLVQGDQPQHF. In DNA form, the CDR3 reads TGTGCCAGCAGCTTAGTACAGGGGGATCAGCCCCAGCATTTT. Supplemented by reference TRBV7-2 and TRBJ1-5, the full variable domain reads GAGVSQSPSNKVTEKGKDVELRCDPISGHTALYWYRQSLGQGLEFLIYFQGNSAPDKSGLPSDRFSAERTGGSVSTLTIQRTQQEDSAVYLCASSLVQGDQPQHFGDGTRLSIL.

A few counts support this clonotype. This CDR3 is CASRRQGSGNTIYF. CDR3 in DNA: TGTGCCAGCAGACGACAGGGCAGTGGAAACACCATATATTTT. This chain connects TRBV27 to TRBJ1-3, with TRBD1 matching over 7 bases. Germline V gene lookup returns CDR1 MNHEY and CDR2 SMNVEV (reference sequence). With V trimmed by 6 bases and J by 3 bases, 5 bases remained unmatched. This CDR3 has 14 residues.

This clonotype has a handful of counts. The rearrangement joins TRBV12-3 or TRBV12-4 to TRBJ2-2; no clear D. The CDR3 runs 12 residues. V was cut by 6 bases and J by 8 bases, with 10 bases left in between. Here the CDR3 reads CASRLKGGELFF. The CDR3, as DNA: TGTGCCAGCAGGTTGAAGGGAGGGGAGCTGTTTTTT.

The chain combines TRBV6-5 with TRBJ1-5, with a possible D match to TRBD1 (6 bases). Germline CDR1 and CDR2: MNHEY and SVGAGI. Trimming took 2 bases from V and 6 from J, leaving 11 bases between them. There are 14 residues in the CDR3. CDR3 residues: CASSYRGKGQPQHF. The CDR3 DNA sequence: TGTGCCAGCAGTTACAGGGGGAAGGGTCAGCCCCAGCATTTT.

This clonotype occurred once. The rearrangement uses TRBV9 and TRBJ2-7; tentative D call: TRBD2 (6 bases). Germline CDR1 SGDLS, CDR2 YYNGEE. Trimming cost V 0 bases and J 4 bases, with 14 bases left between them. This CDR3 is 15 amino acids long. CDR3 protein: CASSVASGWWYEQYF. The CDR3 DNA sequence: TGTGCCAGCAGCGTAGCGAGCGGGTGGTGGTACGAGCAGTACTTC.

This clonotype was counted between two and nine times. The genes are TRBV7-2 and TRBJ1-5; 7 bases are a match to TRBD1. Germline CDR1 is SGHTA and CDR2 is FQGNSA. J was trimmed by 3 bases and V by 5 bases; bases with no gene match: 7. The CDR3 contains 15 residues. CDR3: CASSPDGTDNQPQHF. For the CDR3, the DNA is TGTGCCAGCAGCCCGGACGGGACAGACAATCAGCCCCAGCATTTT.

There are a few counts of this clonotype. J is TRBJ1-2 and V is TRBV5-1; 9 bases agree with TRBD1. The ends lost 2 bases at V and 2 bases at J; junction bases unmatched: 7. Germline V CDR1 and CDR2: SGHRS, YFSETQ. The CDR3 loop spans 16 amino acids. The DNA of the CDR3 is TGCGCCAGCAGCTTTTCTACGGACAGGGGAAACTATGGCTACACCTTC. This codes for CASSFSTDRGNYGYTF.

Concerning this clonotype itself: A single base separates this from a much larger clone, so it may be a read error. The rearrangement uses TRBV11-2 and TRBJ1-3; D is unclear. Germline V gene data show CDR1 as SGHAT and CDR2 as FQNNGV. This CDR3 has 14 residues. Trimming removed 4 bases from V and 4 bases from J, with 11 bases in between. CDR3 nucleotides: TGTGCCAGCAGCTCAGAGGCTGGCGGAAACACCATATATTTT. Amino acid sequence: CASSSEAGGNTIYF.

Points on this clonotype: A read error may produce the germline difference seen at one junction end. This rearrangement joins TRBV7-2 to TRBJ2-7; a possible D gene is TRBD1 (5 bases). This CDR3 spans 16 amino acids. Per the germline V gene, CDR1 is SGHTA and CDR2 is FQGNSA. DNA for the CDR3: TGTGCCAGCAGCTTAGTAAATTTCGCAGGGCGGTACGAGCAGTGCTTC. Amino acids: CASSLVNFAGRYEQCF.

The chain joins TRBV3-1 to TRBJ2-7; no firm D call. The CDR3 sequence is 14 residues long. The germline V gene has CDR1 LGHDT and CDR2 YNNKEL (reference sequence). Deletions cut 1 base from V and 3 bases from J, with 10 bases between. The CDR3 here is CASSQAGFGYEQYF. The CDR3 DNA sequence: TGTGCCAGCAGCCAAGCCGGGTTTGGCTACGAGCAGTACTTC.

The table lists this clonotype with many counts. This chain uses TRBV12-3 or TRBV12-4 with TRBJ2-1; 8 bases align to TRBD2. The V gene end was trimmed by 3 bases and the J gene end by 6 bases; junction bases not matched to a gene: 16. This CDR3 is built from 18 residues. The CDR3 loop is CASSFFRGGDPSGNEQFF. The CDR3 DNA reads TGTGCCAGCAGTTTTTTTCGGGGGGGAGATCCCTCGGGCAATGAGCAGTTCTTC.

In nucleotides, the CDR3 is TGTGCCAGCATTTTTGGTGGAGCGTACGAGCAGTACTTC. Amino acids: CASIFGGAYEQYF. The chain uses TRBV12-3 or TRBV12-4 and TRBJ2-7, with no clear D. V lost 7 bases and J lost 4, with 14 bases in between. The CDR3 has 13 residues.

This CDR3 reads CASSQFLLAAHYEQYF. In DNA form, the CDR3 reads TGTGCCAGCAGCCAATTCCTACTAGCGGCTCACTACGAGCAGTACTTC. The chain carries TRBV3-1 and TRBJ2-7; 8 nucleotides line up with TRBD2. V lost 2 bases to trimming and J lost 3 bases; unmatched junction nucleotides: 9. The CDR3 totals 16 residues. Germline values: CDR1 LGHDT, CDR2 YNNKEL (reference sequence).

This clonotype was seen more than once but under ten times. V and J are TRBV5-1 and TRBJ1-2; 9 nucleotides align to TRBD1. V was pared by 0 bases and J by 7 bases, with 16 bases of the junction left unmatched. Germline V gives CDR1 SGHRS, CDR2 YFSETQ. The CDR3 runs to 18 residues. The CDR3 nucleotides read TGCGCCAGCAGCTTGGAGGGACAGGGAGGCTGGGTGGCCTCTGGCTACACCTTC. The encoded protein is CASSLEGQGGWVASGYTF.

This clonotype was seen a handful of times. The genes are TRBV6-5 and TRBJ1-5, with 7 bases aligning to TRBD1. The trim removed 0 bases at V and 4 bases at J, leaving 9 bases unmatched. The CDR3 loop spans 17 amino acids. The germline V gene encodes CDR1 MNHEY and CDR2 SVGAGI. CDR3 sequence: CASSYSRQGRANQPQHF. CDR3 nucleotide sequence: TGTGCCAGCAGTTACTCGCGACAGGGTCGGGCTAATCAGCCCCAGCATTTT.

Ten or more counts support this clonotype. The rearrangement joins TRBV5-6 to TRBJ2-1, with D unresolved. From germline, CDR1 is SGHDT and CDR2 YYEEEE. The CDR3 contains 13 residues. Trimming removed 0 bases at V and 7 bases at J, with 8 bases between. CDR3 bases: TGTGCCAGCAGCTTGGGACCAGCGAATGAGCAGTTCTTC. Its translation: CASSLGPANEQFF.

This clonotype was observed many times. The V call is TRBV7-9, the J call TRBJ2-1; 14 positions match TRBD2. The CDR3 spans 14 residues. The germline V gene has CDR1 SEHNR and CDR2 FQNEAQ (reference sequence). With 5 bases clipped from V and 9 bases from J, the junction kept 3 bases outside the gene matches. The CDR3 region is CASSRLAGGGEQFF. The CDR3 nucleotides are TGTGCCAGCAGCCGACTAGCGGGAGGGGGTGAGCAGTTCTTC.

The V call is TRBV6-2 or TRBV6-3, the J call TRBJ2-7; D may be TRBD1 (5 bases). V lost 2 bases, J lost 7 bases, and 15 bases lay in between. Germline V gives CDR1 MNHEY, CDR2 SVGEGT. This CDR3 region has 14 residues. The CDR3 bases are TGTGCCAGCAGTTACCCTCAGGGATCTCGGGAGCAGTACTTC. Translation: CASSYPQGSREQYF.